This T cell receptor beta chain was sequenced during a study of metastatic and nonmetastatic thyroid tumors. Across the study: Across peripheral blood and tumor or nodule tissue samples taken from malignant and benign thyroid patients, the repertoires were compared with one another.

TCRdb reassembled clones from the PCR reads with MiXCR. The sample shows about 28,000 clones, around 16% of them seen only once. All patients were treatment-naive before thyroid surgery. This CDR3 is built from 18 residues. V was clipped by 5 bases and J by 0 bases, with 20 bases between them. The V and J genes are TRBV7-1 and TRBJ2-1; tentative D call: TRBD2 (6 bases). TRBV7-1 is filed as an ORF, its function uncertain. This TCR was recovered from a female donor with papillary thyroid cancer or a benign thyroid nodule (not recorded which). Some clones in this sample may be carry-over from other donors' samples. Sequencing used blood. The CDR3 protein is CASSPPSVGQRSYNEQFF. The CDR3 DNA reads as TGTGCCAGCAGCCCACCTAGCGTGGGGCAGCGCTCCTACAATGAGCAGTTCTTC.